Listed here are 21 T cell receptor beta chains from one sample, sequenced in a study of patients and donors after allogeneic stem cell transplantation. TCRdb recomputed calls from the RT-PCR reads with MiXCR, one row per CDR3 protein. The sample yields over 150,000 distinct CDR3 sequences, approximately 31% seen once. Sequenced: blood, either unsorted or a sorted T cell fraction (not recorded which). The receptors originated from a human donor who was either an allogeneic HSCT recipient or a stem cell or donor lymphocyte infusion donor (not recorded which). It is not recorded whose cells these are; they may come from a transplant donor.

The chain combines TRBV20-1 with TRBJ2-7, with 7 bases fitting TRBD2. Per germline, CDR1 DFQATT and CDR2 SNEGSKA (reference sequence). CDR3 length: 16 amino acids. After removal of 3 bases from V and 5 bases from J, the junction contained 16 bases not matched to a gene. The CDR3 spells CSARGPLGGRLHEQYF. CDR3 sequence (DNA): TGCAGTGCTAGGGGGCCCCTGGGCGGGAGACTCCACGAGCAGTACTTC.

This rearrangement joins TRBV29-1 to TRBJ2-3; D remains unclear. With 4 bases removed from V and 4 bases from J, the gap between germline ends came to 0 bases. The CDR3 has 9 residues. The germline V gene has CDR1 SQVTM and CDR2 ANQGSEA. The CDR3 protein is CSVADTQYF. The CDR3 coding sequence is TGCAGCGTTGCAGATACGCAGTATTTT.

This clonotype was seen a single time. The chain employs TRBV20-1 and TRBJ2-1; D is possibly TRBD2 (6 bases). CDR3 length: 12 residues. Germline V gene lookup returns CDR1 DFQATT and CDR2 SNEGSKA (reference sequence). Between the trimmed V and J ends, which lost 0 bases and 16 bases, there was a span of 16 bases. The CDR3 DNA reads as TGCAGTGCTAGAGAAGGAGGGATCTGGTCATTCTTC. Translating it yields CSAREGGIWSFF.

This clonotype was detected once. The J gene is TRBJ1-5, the V gene TRBV20-1; a weak D match, TRBD1 (5 bases). Germline V gene sequence: CDR1 DFQATT, CDR2 SNEGSKA (reference sequence). This CDR3 has 14 residues. Trimming took 6 bases from V and 6 from J, leaving 18 bases between them. The CDR3 sequence is CSAAEARDGQPQHF. In DNA form, the CDR3 reads TGCAGTGCCGCGGAGGCGAGGGACGGTCAGCCCCAGCATTTT.

The sample holds one count of this clonotype. V and J are TRBV5-1 and TRBJ2-7; 9 nucleotides line up with TRBD2. Germline values: CDR1 SGHRS, CDR2 YFSETQ. The CDR3 contains 13 residues. The V gene end was trimmed by 0 bases and the J gene end by 7 bases; junction bases not matched to a gene: 2. The DNA for the CDR3 is TGCGCCAGCAGCTTGGCTGGACTAGCGGAGCAGTACTTC. It specifies CASSLAGLAEQYF.

This clonotype was seen once. V and J are TRBV6-2 or TRBV6-3 and TRBJ2-1, with 7 bases matching TRBD2. The trim removed 7 bases at V and 3 bases at J, leaving 6 bases unmatched. Germline V CDR1 and CDR2: MNHEY, SVGEGT. The CDR3 is 14 residues long. CDR3 DNA: TGTGCCAGCACCCCCCTAGCGGACTACAATGAGCAGTTCTTC. Translating it yields CASTPLADYNEQFF.

The chain couples TRBV7-8 to TRBJ2-3; D not certain. The germline V gene has CDR1 SGHVS and CDR2 FQNEAQ. Trimming removed 0 bases from V and 1 base from J, with 5 bases in between. The CDR3 length is 14 residues. Here the CDR3 reads CASSLADGTDTQYF. CDR3 nucleotides: TGTGCCAGCAGCTTAGCGGATGGCACAGATACGCAGTATTTT.

This clonotype was observed at least ten times. This chain uses TRBV20-1 with TRBJ2-5; TRBD1 agrees at 9 bases. Germline lookup yields CDR1 DFQATT and CDR2 SNEGSKA (reference sequence). V lost 4 bases and J lost 5; bases outside the gene matches: 11. CDR3 size: 15 residues. The CDR3 DNA reads as TGCAGTGCTAAAAAGGGACAGGGAGGGTTGGAGACCCAGTACTTC. Translation: CSAKKGQGGLETQYF.

This clonotype was found a few times. The CDR3 here is CASRGDESGYTF. In DNA form, the CDR3 reads TGTGCCAGCAGGGGGGACGAATCTGGCTACACCTTC. V and J are TRBV2 and TRBJ1-2; D possibly corresponds to TRBD1 (5 bases). V lost 6 bases to trimming and J lost 7 bases, with 12 bases between them. CDR1 and CDR2 from the germline V gene are SNHLY and FYNNEI. The CDR3 is 12 amino acids.

A remark on this clonotype: The CDR3 end shows no conserved phenylalanine or tryptophan, and so a read error is likely. The CDR3 here is CASSSAYEQYS. CDR3 in DNA: TGTGCCAGCAGTAGCGCCTACGAGCAGTACTCC. The chain couples TRBV28 to TRBJ2-7; D gene unclear. Between the trimmed V and J ends, which lost 5 bases and 2 bases, there was a span of 4 bases. The germline V gene encodes CDR1 MDHEN and CDR2 SYDVKM. The CDR3 is made up of 11 amino acids.

Only one count was recorded for this clonotype. The genes are TRBV4-2 and TRBJ2-2; the match to TRBD1 covers 9 bases. CDR3 length: 16 residues. With 3 bases clipped from V and 6 bases from J, the junction kept 8 bases outside the gene matches. Germline loops: CDR1 LGHNA, CDR2 YNFKEQ. The CDR3 sequence is CASSQPQGAGAGELFF. In nucleotides, the CDR3 is TGTGCCAGCAGCCAGCCACAGGGGGCGGGGGCCGGGGAGCTGTTTTTT.

This clonotype was observed a few times. Here the CDR3 reads CASRPGGVRFNEQFF. In DNA form, the CDR3 reads TGTGCCAGCAGACCTGGGGGGGTACGATTCAATGAGCAGTTCTTC. The chain uses TRBV7-2 and TRBJ2-1, with TRBD2 matching over 7 bases. CDR1 is SGHTA and CDR2 is FQGNSA in the germline V gene. V gave up 6 bases and J gave up 6 bases; unmatched junction bases: 11. The CDR3 has 15 residues.

This clonotype was counted between two and nine times. The gene calls are TRBV24-1 and TRBJ2-1; D is tentatively TRBD1 or TRBD2 (5 bases each). This CDR3 contains 14 residues. The V gene lost 4 bases and the J gene lost 2 bases, with 8 bases spanning the gap. Germline V gene sequence: CDR1 KGHDR, CDR2 SFDVKD. CDR3 sequence reads: CATSDLGAYNEQFF. CDR3 in DNA: TGTGCCACCAGTGACCTGGGGGCCTACAATGAGCAGTTCTTC.

The chain is built from TRBV12-3 or TRBV12-4 and TRBJ2-7; 7 bases agree with TRBD1. The CDR3 totals 14 residues. J lost 4 bases, V lost 4 bases, and 7 bases had no gene match. The CDR3 DNA sequence: TGTGCCAGCAGTTCACAGGGGCACGCTTACGAGCAGTACTTC. It specifies CASSSQGHAYEQYF.

V is TRBV6-2 or TRBV6-3 and J is TRBJ1-5; tentatively, D is TRBD1 (6 bases). The germline gives CDR1 MNHEY, CDR2 SVGEGT. The CDR3 sequence is 17 residues long. V was shortened by 0 bases and J by 1 base, with 13 bases between the two germline ends. The CDR3 DNA follows: TGTGCCAGCAGTTACTCGAATCGGGGGCGAAGCAATCAGCCCCAGCATTTT. Translated: CASSYSNRGRSNQPQHF.

V gene TRBV7-6 combines with J gene TRBJ1-6, with D unclear. CDR3 length: 14 amino acids. The germline gives CDR1 SGHVS, CDR2 FNYEAQ. V was pared by 4 bases and J by 9 bases, with 13 bases between. The CDR3 DNA reads TGTGCCAGCAGCTCCCGGGGTACGGTTTCACCCCTCCACTTT. It yields the protein CASSSRGTVSPLHF.

This clonotype appeared a few times. The genes are TRBV6-5 and TRBJ1-2; D not resolved. The CDR3 loop spans 16 amino acids. CDR1 is MNHEY, CDR2 SVGAGI, per germline. The V gene lost 0 bases and the J gene lost 6 bases, with 17 bases spanning the gap. The CDR3 coding sequence is TGTGCCAGCAGTTACTCGCAATTTTTTGCAGTCGATGGCTACACCTTC. It is translated as CASSYSQFFAVDGYTF.

The gene calls are TRBV20-1 and TRBJ2-5; 10 bases line up with TRBD2. With V trimmed by 5 bases and J by 2 bases, 8 bases remained unmatched. This CDR3 has 15 amino acids. CDR1 is DFQATT and CDR2 is SNEGSKA in the germline V gene (reference sequence). CDR3 sequence (DNA): TGCAGTGCTCCCCCCGTAGCGGGAGGTCAAGAGACCCAGTACTTC. This gives the protein CSAPPVAGGQETQYF.

The table lists this clonotype with a few counts. The J gene is TRBJ2-1, the V gene TRBV11-2, with D maybe TRBD2 (6 bases). The CDR3 length is 14 residues. Looked up from germline, CDR1 is SGHAT and CDR2 is FQNNGV. V lost 1 base to trimming and J lost 7 bases, with 11 bases between them. The CDR3 region has the DNA TGTGCCAGCAGCTTAGGGGAGGTTGGGAATGAGCAGTTCTTC. Translated: CASSLGEVGNEQFF.

This clonotype was seen a handful of times. This chain connects TRBV12-3 or TRBV12-4 to TRBJ2-1; 10 bases are a match to TRBD2. J lost 0 bases, V lost 5 bases, and 10 bases had no gene match. The CDR3 totals 18 residues. CDR3 sequence: CASSPFTSGVSSYNEQFF. In DNA form, the CDR3 reads TGTGCCAGCAGTCCATTTACTAGCGGGGTAAGCTCCTACAATGAGCAGTTCTTC.

This chain links TRBV27 with TRBJ2-7, with 9 bases fitting TRBD2. The CDR3 runs to 14 residues. From germline, CDR1 is MNHEY and CDR2 SMNVEV (reference sequence). The V segment lost 4 bases and the J segment 2 bases; nucleotides outside the gene matches: 3. CDR3 sequence reads: CASSWAGGPYEQYF. In nucleotides, the CDR3 is TGTGCCAGCAGTTGGGCGGGAGGGCCCTACGAGCAGTACTTC.